This entry concerns a single TCR beta chain. Its antigen is unknown. Base-call qualities are not available, and no considerably larger clone is one nucleotide away. This entry is derived from a study of T cell changes during pregnancy in multiple sclerosis (dated by TCRdb to the late 2010s). Looking at the study overall: The study examined how the T cell repertoire changed over the course of pregnancy in women with multiple sclerosis.

Library method: the immunoSEQ multiplex PCR assay. TCRdb mirrors the immuneACCESS table, restricted to in-frame sequences. Some clones are absent from its copies; in checked studies, under half trace to an unresolved V gene, and the reason for the others is unknown. This sample has more than 55,000 clones in its table, and 91% of those were observed once. Of the sample, 1% to 1.5% is held by the ten largest clones. V was cut back by 6 bases and J by 4 bases, leaving a gap of 18 bases between them. Via the germline V gene, CDR1 is MNHEY and CDR2 SVGAGI. The CDR3 numbers 15 residues from cysteine through phenylalanine. Only the CDR3 part of the read is kept: 45 bases, read in frame from the first base.

The receptor chain draws on TRBV6-5 and TRBJ1-2, and TRBD1 may be the D gene, going by 5 matching bases. This sample comprised peripheral blood, obtained after pregnancy. The clonotype comes from a female donor in good health, enrolled as a control in a pregnancy study. The nucleotides read TGTGCCAGCAGCCCCACCGGGGGGGGATCCTATGGCTACACCTTC. Its translation is CASSPTGGGSYGYTF.